This TCR beta chain was profiled in a study of PD-1 blockade in classical Hodgkin lymphoma. Study outcomes and limitations: Newly diagnosed patients reportedly had lower baseline TCR diversity than healthy donors. Whatever underlies the repertoire differences (possibly disease activity or prior therapy) remains undefined.

Measured with immunoSEQ multiplex PCR; TCRdb has only the in-frame clones, and not every one. The table records just over 14,000 clones, about 90% of them present only once. As to time point: newly diagnosed, previously untreated cHL patient sample. CD8+ T cells were isolated from thawed PBMCs by magnetic negative selection. Comparator PBMCs were from newly diagnosed, untreated classical Hodgkin lymphoma. This clone turned up a few times. The antigen is undetermined. The TCR sequence derives from a human donor with classical Hodgkin lymphoma. The sequencing input was CD8+ T cells from blood.

The CDR3 loop is CASSLSGADTQYF. The CDR3 coding sequence is TGTGCCAGCAGTTTGTCAGGGGCAGATACGCAGTATTTT. The genes are TRBV28 and TRBJ2-3; possibly TRBD1 for D (6 bases). The V gene lost 3 bases and the J gene lost 4 bases, with 8 bases spanning the gap. The CDR3 covers 13 residues. In germline, CDR1 is MDHEN, CDR2 SYDVKM.